This T cell receptor (beta chain) was identified during a study of T-cell memory formation after mild COVID-19. Germline V gene data show CDR1 as SGDLS and CDR2 as YYNGEE. The CDR3 totals 16 residues. V lost 3 bases to trimming and J lost 6 bases; unmatched junction nucleotides: 10. MiXCR, applied by TCRdb to the 5' RACE reads, yields one record per CDR3 protein. In the table there are 40,000 to 55,000 distinct CDR3 sequences, around 12% of which are singletons. This clonotype was counted between two and nine times. The TCR comes from a man aged 18 to 30 who had mild COVID-19 (a few samples of this study predate the infection). Cell type and time point are not known. The chain joins TRBV9 to TRBJ1-2; TRBD1 matches at 11 bases. The sequencing sample was made of PBMCs or a T cell subset sorted from them (not recorded which). CDR3 sequence (DNA): TGTGCCAGCAGCGATGGACAGGGGGCAAAACTGCATGGCTACACCTTC. Its translation: CASSDGQGAKLHGYTF.